The 5 T cell receptor beta chains listed next were all sequenced from one sample in a study of T cell responses to AZD1222 COVID-19 vaccine. Libraries were prepared by immunoSEQ multiplex PCR; TCRdb keeps only in-frame clonotypes and omits some of them. The sample has about 170,000 clones, roughly 87% seen once; the top ten hold around 0.99%. Sample: peripheral blood, taken 28 days after the second AZD1222 dose. These receptors all stem from an adult who received the AZD1222 COVID-19 vaccine.

This chain joins TRBV19 and TRBJ2-1; TRBD1 is a possible D gene (5 bases). In germline, CDR1 is LNHDA, CDR2 SQIVND (reference sequence). V lost 7 bases to trimming and J lost 0 bases, with 10 bases between them. This CDR3 spans 14 amino acids. This chain's CDR3 is CASTRAVSYNEQFF. CDR3 coding DNA: TGTGCCAGTACCAGGGCGGTCTCCTACAATGAGCAGTTCTTC.

V and J are TRBV7-2 and TRBJ2-2; unclear D gene. Looked up from germline, CDR1 is SGHTA and CDR2 is FQGNSA. The length of the CDR3 is 13 residues. V lost 3 bases to trimming and J lost 9 bases, with 11 bases between them. The CDR3 sequence: CASSFISFRELFF. In DNA, the CDR3 is TGTGCCAGCAGCTTCATCTCCTTCAGGGAGCTGTTTTTT.

This chain connects TRBV18 to TRBJ2-1, with 9 bases aligning to TRBD2. CDR1 is KGHSH and CDR2 is LQKENI in the germline V gene. The junction had 16 bases not matched to a gene; V was cut back by 2 bases and J by 5 bases. The CDR3 has 19 residues. In DNA, the CDR3 is TGTGCCAGCTCACCAAGGGGTAGCGGGGGCCCCCGGCCAAACAATGAGCAGTTCTTC. It codes for CASSPRGSGGPRPNNEQFF.

V usage is TRBV9 and J usage is TRBJ1-4; tentatively, D is TRBD1 (6 bases). V shed 0 bases and J shed 2 bases, with 11 bases lying between them. The CDR3 covers 16 residues. CDR1 is SGDLS and CDR2 is YYNGEE in the germline V gene. The CDR3 loop reads CASSVGGGVTNEKLFF. The CDR3 nucleotides are TGTGCCAGCAGCGTAGGAGGGGGGGTGACTAATGAAAAACTGTTTTTT.

The chain uses TRBV7-9 and TRBJ1-4; D unclear. The CDR3 runs to 15 residues. Germline CDR1 and CDR2: SEHNR and FQNEAQ (reference sequence). The V end was cut by 0 bases, the J end by 8 bases, with 13 bases between. The CDR3: CASSLAVGFREKLFF. The CDR3, as DNA: TGTGCCAGCAGCTTAGCTGTCGGGTTTCGGGAAAAACTGTTTTTT.